This T cell receptor (beta chain) was captured by sequencing in a study of cytomegalovirus exposure and HLA in healthy donors. Use of 60 Vbeta and 13 Jbeta primers characterized the PCR. Clones were sequenced by immunoSEQ multiplex PCR, and TCRdb holds only the in-frame ones, with some missing. The sample shows about 160,000 clones, about 80% of them seen only once. V was pared by 3 bases and J by 9 bases, with 7 bases of the junction left unmatched. The CDR3 spans 16 residues. The germline CDR1 and CDR2 sequences are LNHDA and SQIVND (reference sequence). This TCR was sampled from a man younger than 45 in good health and CMV-seropositive. The V call is TRBV19, the J call TRBJ1-6, with 11 bases identical to TRBD1. Sequencing input: PBMCs. The CDR3: CASSIPPDRGPSPLHF. The DNA for the CDR3 is TGTGCCAGTAGTATTCCCCCGGACAGGGGGCCTTCACCCCTCCACTTT.